The rows below give T cell receptor beta chains drawn from one sample of a study of T cells in Graves' hyperthyroidism and ophthalmopathy. TCRdb re-analysed the multiplex PCR reads in MiXCR, keeping a single row per CDR3 protein. The sample yields hundreds of thousands of distinct CDR3 sequences, about 14% seen once. What was sequenced was blood. The receptor source for this set is a woman between 18 and 29 years old with Graves' hyperthyroidism. Each CDR3 is given with its conserved first and last residue. D genes are given only for firm matches. Size is stated for part of the rows, as once, few or many counts, or as a class when the clone is expanded.

V gene	D gene	J gene	clone size	CDR3 DNA	CDR3 protein
TRBV4-1	NA	TRBJ2-7	NA	TGCGCCAGCAGCCAGCACGACCGGGACGGGACTTACGAGCAGTACTTC	CASSQHDRDGTYEQYF
TRBV2	TRBD2	TRBJ2-7	NA	TGTGCCAGCAGAACTAGCGCCTCCTACGAGCAGTACTTC	CASRTSASYEQYF
TRBV6-1	NA	TRBJ1-1	NA	TGTGCCAGCACCCTACAGAACATGGGCGGGACTGAAGCTTTCTTT	CASTLQNMGGTEAFF
TRBV2	NA	TRBJ2-7	many	TGTGCCAGCAAGGGTCCCAAGTCCTACGAGCAGTACTTC	CASKGPKSYEQYF
TRBV4-1	NA	TRBJ1-1	many	TGCGCCAGCAGCCACCCACCCGAGGGGAACACTGAAGCTTTCTTT	CASSHPPEGNTEAFF
TRBV7-9	TRBD2	TRBJ2-3	NA	TGTGCCAACCCACCCAGCGGGAGGGCCGAAGATACGCAGTATTTT	CANPPSGRAEDTQYF
TRBV6-4	TRBD1	TRBJ1-2	many	TGTGCCAGCAGCTCTCGAGAGGGGGCCTATGGCTACACCTTC	CASSSREGAYGYTF
TRBV9	NA	TRBJ2-1	few	TGTGCCAGCAGCGTAGGCCGGGTAACCTACAATGAGCAGTTCTTC	CASSVGRVTYNEQFF
TRBV19	NA	TRBJ1-1	few	TGTGCCAGTAGAGACGAAGGGGCTATCACTGAAGCTTTCTTT	CASRDEGAITEAFF
TRBV14	TRBD2	TRBJ2-7	few	TGTGCCAGCAGCCGAACACAGCGGGAGTTCGACGAGCAGTACTTC	CASSRTQREFDEQYF
TRBV27	TRBD1	TRBJ1-2	many	TGTGCCAGCAGTACAAGGGACAGCTTAGGGCGGCGCGTCTATGGCTACACCTTC	CASSTRDSLGRRVYGYTF
TRBV6-2/TRBV6-3	TRBD2	TRBJ2-7	NA	TGTGCCAGCAGTTACTCGCAGCGGGAGGGCCACTACGAGCAGTACTTC	CASSYSQREGHYEQYF
TRBV5-6	NA	TRBJ2-1	few	TGTGCCAGCACCACAAGCCCAGGTTACAATGAGCAGTTCTTC	CASTTSPGYNEQFF
TRBV11-2	TRBD1	TRBJ1-1	many	TGTGCCAGCGGACAGGGGATGCGGGGCACTGAAGCTTTCTTT	CASGQGMRGTEAFF
TRBV7-9	NA	TRBJ2-7	NA	TGTGCCAGCAGCCCGACATCCGCCTACGAGAAGTACTTC	CASSPTSAYEKYF
TRBV29-1	TRBD1	TRBJ1-4	NA	TGCAGCGTTGCCGACAGGGGAAGGAATGAAAAACTGTTTTTT	CSVADRGRNEKLFF
TRBV29-1	NA	TRBJ2-5	NA	TGCAGCGCCCTAGACATGATCCAAGAGACCCAGTACTTC	CSALDMIQETQYF
TRBV6-1	TRBD2	TRBJ2-7	few	TGTGCCAGCAGCCGGGGACTAGCGGAGATTCATTACGAGCAGTACTTC	CASSRGLAEIHYEQYF
TRBV6-1	NA	TRBJ1-1	NA	TGTGCCAGCAGGGGGGGAACTGGCACTGAAGCTTTCTTT	CASRGGTGTEAFF
TRBV5-1	NA	TRBJ2-2	NA	TGCGCCAGCAGCCGCGGGCAGGGGGGTCGAGCCGGGGAGCTGTTTTTT	CASSRGQGGRAGELFF
TRBV6-2/TRBV6-3	TRBD1	TRBJ1-5	few	TGTGCCAGCAGTAACTGGGACAGAAGCAATCAGCCCCAGCATTTT	CASSNWDRSNQPQHF
TRBV14	TRBD2	TRBJ2-1	many	TGTGCCAGCAGCCGGACTAGCGGGAGTCCCACCGACAATGAGCAGTTCTTC	CASSRTSGSPTDNEQFF
TRBV28	NA	TRBJ1-4	few	TGTGCCAGCAGTTCCCTCGAGGGGGGAACTAATGAAAAACTGTTTTTT	CASSSLEGGTNEKLFF
TRBV6-5	NA	TRBJ2-5	few	TGTGCCAGCAGTTACTCCGGACAGACCCTCCAAGAGACCCAGTACTTC	CASSYSGQTLQETQYF
TRBV6-6	NA	TRBJ2-7	many	TGTGCCAGCAGTTACTCGAGTCTGAACCTAGTCACCTACGAGCAGTACTTC	CASSYSSLNLVTYEQYF
TRBV30	TRBD1	TRBJ1-5	many	TGTGCCTGGAGTGGAGGGACAGGGGGTCAGCCCCAGCATTTT	CAWSGGTGGQPQHF
TRBV14	NA	TRBJ2-7	NA	TGTGCCAGCAGCCAAGAAAACTACCGGCACGAGCAGTACTTC	CASSQENYRHEQYF
TRBV19	NA	TRBJ2-5	NA	TGTGCCAGTAGTATGGAAGCCGCGGTGATCCAGTACTTC	CASSMEAAVIQYF
TRBV7-2	TRBD2	TRBJ2-1	many	TGTGCCAGCAGCCAAGGACTAGCGGGGAGAGGAGAGCAGTTCTTC	CASSQGLAGRGEQFF
TRBV28	NA	TRBJ2-3	NA	TGTGCCAGCAGTTATGGGGCGCAGTATTTT	CASSYGAQYF
TRBV6-2/TRBV6-3	TRBD2	TRBJ2-6	NA	TGTGCCAGCAGTTGGACTAGCAACTCTGGGGCCAACGTCCTGACTTTC	CASSWTSNSGANVLTF
TRBV3-1	TRBD2	TRBJ2-3	many	TGTGCCAGCAGCCAAGGCGGGGGGAGCACAGATACGCAGTATTTT	CASSQGGGSTDTQYF
TRBV28	NA	TRBJ2-7	NA	TGTGCCAGCAGTTTATGGGGGACACAATACGAGCAGTACTTC	CASSLWGTQYEQYF
TRBV7-2	NA	TRBJ1-1	many	TGTGCCAGCAGCTTAAAGATCGGCAGACGATTGAACACTGAAGCTTTCTTT	CASSLKIGRRLNTEAFF
TRBV2	TRBD1	TRBJ2-5	many	TGTGCCAGCTATGACTCAGGGGGACAAGAGACCCAGTACTTC	CASYDSGGQETQYF
TRBV4-1	NA	TRBJ2-7	few	TGCGCCAGCAGCAGCCCGGGACTCGTCTCCTACGAGCAGTACTTC	CASSSPGLVSYEQYF
TRBV11-3	TRBD1	TRBJ2-2	many	TGTGCCAGCAGACACGGGACAGGCCCGGCGGGGGAGCTGTTTTTT	CASRHGTGPAGELFF
TRBV11-1	NA	TRBJ2-7	many	TGTGCCAGCAGCCTCACAGGGTGGATCTACGAGCAGTACTTC	CASSLTGWIYEQYF
TRBV6-9	NA	TRBJ2-1	NA	TGTGCCAGCAGTTTATCTTGGGACTTTCGCGGGAACTCCTACAATGAGCAGTTCTTC	CASSLSWDFRGNSYNEQFF
TRBV24-1	TRBD2	TRBJ2-3	NA	TGTGCCACCAGTGACTCCGGACTAGCGGGAGGGCCTCATACGCAGTATTTT	CATSDSGLAGGPHTQYF
TRBV30	NA	TRBJ1-1	NA	TGTGCCTGGAGTGTTGGATACACTGAAGCTTTCTTT	CAWSVGYTEAFF
TRBV3-1	TRBD2	TRBJ2-1	many	TGTGCCAGCAGCCAGGGTGGACTAGCGGGTTACAATGAGCAGTTCTTC	CASSQGGLAGYNEQFF
TRBV7-9	TRBD2	TRBJ2-3	NA	TGTGCCAGCAGCGCGGGACTAGCGGGAGGGTCAGATACGCAGTATTTT	CASSAGLAGGSDTQYF
TRBV20-1	NA	TRBJ2-4	few	TGCAGTGCTAGAGCCCGTCGCTGGACAAGTGAGGGGCGGCTAGCCAAAAACATTCAGTACTTC	CSARARRWTSEGRLAKNIQYF
TRBV27	TRBD2	TRBJ2-5	many	TGTGCCAGCGGACCAGGGACTAGCGGGAGAGAGACCCAGTACTTC	CASGPGTSGRETQYF
TRBV20-1	TRBD1	TRBJ1-6	NA	TGCAGTGCTAGAGTCGAGACAGGGGGCCGTTCACCCCTCCACTTT	CSARVETGGRSPLHF